This T cell receptor beta chain was documented in a study of PD-1 blockade in mismatch repair-deficient tumors. Study summary: All were previously treated, progressing patients with eleven to twelve mismatch repair-deficient cancer types.

Study conclusions and caveats: Tumor-resident clones, often undetectable pretreatment in blood, expanded then contracted after pembrolizumab.

Per germline, CDR1 MGHRA and CDR2 YSYEKL. This CDR3 region has 14 residues. Between the trimmed V and J ends, which lost 1 base and 2 bases, there was a span of 9 bases. Every patient had mismatch repair deficiency by PCR or immunohistochemistry. TCRs were sequenced from a few patients responding to pembrolizumab. Here immunoSEQ multiplex PCR was the method, and the copy in TCRdb shows in-frame clones only, minus some. The table shows about 130,000 clones, with about 90% occurring only once. This clone has only a few counts. As yet, its antigen is unknown. This chain joins TRBV4-1 and TRBJ2-7, with D uncertain. Here the sequenced sample was peripheral blood, taken approximately 72 weeks after starting pembrolizumab. This clonotype was sampled from an adult with mismatch repair-deficient cancer. In DNA, the CDR3 is TGCGCCAGCAGCCAAGTAGAAAGGACCTACGAGCAGTACTTC. It yields the protein CASSQVERTYEQYF.